The rows below give T cell receptor beta chains drawn from one sample of a study of T-cell reconstitution after alpha-beta-depleted transplantation in children. TCRdb re-analysed the PCR reads in MiXCR, keeping a single row per CDR3 protein. The repertoire includes 900,000 or so distinct CDR3 sequences, around 17% of them detected once, and about 5% sits in the top ten. This sample comprised PBMCs, mostly from graft donor cells, obtained 360 days after TCRalphabeta/CD19-depleted stem cell transplant. These receptors all stem from a male patient between 5 and 17 years old who had a stem cell transplant for acute lymphoblastic leukemia, so the T cells may come from the graft donor. CDR3s include the opening cysteine and the closing phenylalanine or tryptophan. The D gene is left open where the match is weak. Clone size is given for some rows only: seen once, a few or many times, or a class if the clone is expanded.

TRBJ2-1	few	TRBV24-1	TRBD2	TGTGCCACCAGTGATCCGGGACTAGCTGCGCAGTTCTTC	CATSDPGLAAQFF
TRBJ2-2	many	TRBV7-2	TRBD2	TGTGCCAGCAGCCCAGCGGGGACTCGGAACACCGGGGAGCTGTTTTTT	CASSPAGTRNTGELFF
TRBJ1-1	many	TRBV12-3/TRBV12-4	NA	TGTGCCAGCAGTTTAGAGTGGGGGCGGAGTGCTTTCTTT	CASSLEWGRSAFF
TRBJ2-1	few	TRBV7-6	TRBD2	TGTGCCAGCAGCTCCCGCCTCGGCGGGAGGCCCACCAATGAGCAGTTCTTC	CASSSRLGGRPTNEQFF
TRBJ2-1	few	TRBV6-5	NA	TGTGCCAGCAGGTTAGGGTGGCGGGCTGGCTACAATGAGCAGTTCTTC	CASRLGWRAGYNEQFF
TRBJ1-4	many	TRBV25-1	NA	TGTGCCAGCAGTGACCAGTGGAGTGAAAAACTGTTTTTT	CASSDQWSEKLFF
TRBJ2-1	NA	TRBV11-2	TRBD1	TGTGCCAGCAGCTCCTTGACAGGGAGTCACGATGAGCAGTTCTTC	CASSSLTGSHDEQFF
TRBJ2-5	NA	TRBV7-8	TRBD2	TGTGCCAGCACTCAGCGGGAGCCACCAAAGACCCAGTACTTC	CASTQREPPKTQYF
TRBJ1-1	NA	TRBV7-9	NA	TGTGCCAGCAGCTTAATCTCGGAGGCTGAAGCTTTCTTT	CASSLISEAEAFF
TRBJ2-7	NA	TRBV5-1	NA	TGCGCCAGCTCATATACGCTAGGGGAGCAGTACTTC	CASSYTLGEQYF
TRBJ2-3	NA	TRBV7-9	NA	TGTGCCAGCACCCAACTTGGAGGGAACGGAGGAGATACGCAGTATTTT	CASTQLGGNGGDTQYF
TRBJ2-2	NA	TRBV4-2	NA	TGTGCCAGCAGCCCGAGGGAGAACGGGGAGCTGTTTTTT	CASSPRENGELFF
TRBJ2-7	NA	TRBV12-3/TRBV12-4	NA	TGTGCCAGCACCCGTGGTCACGAGCAGTACTTC	CASTRGHEQYF
TRBJ2-1	many	TRBV7-6	TRBD2	TGTGCCAGCAGCCACGGGACTAGCGGGAGCAATGAGCAGTTCTTC	CASSHGTSGSNEQFF
TRBJ2-1	NA	TRBV19	NA	TGTGCCAGTAGTGCCCGGACCATCAATGAGCAGTTCTTC	CASSARTINEQFF
TRBJ2-7	NA	TRBV4-1	NA	TGCGCCAGCAGCCAAGAGGTCAACTGGGATTACGAGCAGTACTTC	CASSQEVNWDYEQYF
TRBJ1-5	few	TRBV10-3	NA	TGTGCCATCAGCCCCGGGACACTCAATCAGCCCCAGCATTTT	CAISPGTLNQPQHF
TRBJ1-5	NA	TRBV7-2	TRBD1	TGTGCCAGCAGCTGGAGGGGACAGGGGACTCAGCATTTT	CASSWRGQGTQHF
TRBJ2-1	many	TRBV3-1	NA	TGTGCCAGCAGCCGATCCGGGACGCCTTACAATGAGCAGTTCTTC	CASSRSGTPYNEQFF
TRBJ2-7	NA	TRBV7-6	NA	TGTGCCAGCAGCTTAGCTACCGATAGCTCCTACGAGCAGTACTTC	CASSLATDSSYEQYF
TRBJ2-1	NA	TRBV11-2	NA	TGTGCCAGCAGCCCCTATTGGGCTAATGAGCAGTTCTTC	CASSPYWANEQFF
TRBJ2-7	many	TRBV12-5	TRBD2	TGTGCTAGTGGTTTGGAACTCCGACTAGCGGGAGCTCTCGAGCAGTACTTC	CASGLELRLAGALEQYF
TRBJ1-5	NA	TRBV27	NA	TGTGCCAGCAGTTTTCTCGGGGGTGGAAATCAGCCCCAGCATTTT	CASSFLGGGNQPQHF
TRBJ2-1	NA	TRBV5-1	TRBD2	TGCGCCAGCAGCTTGGCCTTGGGTGGACTAGCTGGCAATGAGCAGTTCTTC	CASSLALGGLAGNEQFF
TRBJ2-3	NA	TRBV5-1	NA	TGCGCCAGCAGCTTAATGGACACAGATACGCAGTATTTT	CASSLMDTDTQYF
TRBJ2-2	NA	TRBV7-9	TRBD1	TGTGCCAGCAGAAACAGGGGCGGCACCGGGGAGCTGTTTTTT	CASRNRGGTGELFF